One sample yielded the 14 T cell receptor beta chains listed below, sequenced in a study of T cell repertoires in cytomegalovirus infection. For these TCRs, the target antigens are not known. TCRdb redid the calling of the reads with MiXCR, one entry per CDR3 protein. This table has tens of thousands of distinct CDR3 sequences, about 33% appearing once. What was sequenced was PBMCs, sequenced either directly or after in vitro stimulation (not recorded which). Receptors originate from a human donor in good health (CMV status not recorded). Some clones in this sample may be carry-over from other donors' samples.

This chain links TRBV5-6 with TRBJ2-1, with D possibly TRBD1 on 5 matching bases. The CDR3 length is 12 residues. Trimming shortened V by 4 bases and J by 9 bases, and 11 bases separated the two germline ends. Germline loops: CDR1 SGHDT, CDR2 YYEEEE. CDR3 sequence: CASSSLGVEQFF. Here the CDR3 DNA reads TGTGCCAGCAGCAGCTTAGGGGTTGAGCAGTTCTTC.

The gene calls are TRBV7-8 and TRBJ1-4, with D perhaps matching TRBD1 (5 bases). This CDR3 spans 14 amino acids. CDR1 SGHVS and CDR2 FQNEAQ come from the germline V gene. V shed 4 bases and J shed 10 bases, with 16 bases lying between them. The CDR3 loop is CASSSYGGGGKLFF. The CDR3, as DNA: TGTGCCAGCAGCTCTTACGGGGGTGGCGGAAAACTGTTTTTT.

This clonotype came up a few times. The chain recombines TRBV3-1 with TRBJ2-3, with D hard to call. CDR3 size: 14 residues. The germline V and J ends were trimmed by 4 bases and 4 bases, with 12 bases remaining between them. Germline CDR1 and CDR2: LGHDT and YNNKEL (reference sequence). The CDR3 DNA is TGTGCCAGCAGCCTCCGAGGTTCGGCAGATACGCAGTATTTT. This translates into CASSLRGSADTQYF.

V is TRBV20-1 and J is TRBJ2-5; TRBD2 matches 7 bases. The CDR3 extends over 15 amino acids. Germline trimming cut 1 base from V and 2 bases from J; bases unmatched to any gene: 7. Germline lookup yields CDR1 DFQATT and CDR2 SNEGSKA (reference sequence). Written as DNA, the CDR3 is TGCAGTGCTAGAGGCGAAGCGGGAAGGCAAGAGACCCAGTACTTC. Its protein product is CSARGEAGRQETQYF.

The chain has TRBV28 and TRBJ2-5; maybe TRBD2 (5 bases). The germline V gene encodes CDR1 MDHEN and CDR2 SYDVKM. The CDR3 is made up of 14 amino acids. V shed 1 base and J shed 3 bases, with 9 bases lying between them. The DNA of the CDR3 is TGTGCCAGCAGTTTATATTCCGGGGAAGAGACCCAGTACTTC. Encoded protein: CASSLYSGEETQYF. Filled out from reference TRBV28 and TRBJ2-5, the complete variable domain reads DVKVTQSSRYLVKRTGEKVFLECVQDMDHENMFWYRQDPGLGLRLIYFSYDVKMKEKGDIPEGYSVSREKKERFSLILESASTNQTSMYLCASSLYSGEETQYFGPGTRLLVL.

This clonotype was counted between two and nine times. This chain joins TRBV27 and TRBJ1-2; D perhaps matches TRBD1 (5 bases). The CDR3 is made up of 14 amino acids. Trimming took off 6 bases at V and 7 bases at J, with 18 bases between the two ends. CDR1 MNHEY and CDR2 SMNVEV come from the germline V gene (reference sequence). The CDR3 nucleotides are TGTGCCAGCAGGTACAATGAGGGGAGCGCTGGCTACACCTTC. It encodes CASRYNEGSAGYTF.

This clonotype was seen many times. The chain employs TRBV7-2 and TRBJ2-7; 7 bases are a match to TRBD1. J gave up 0 bases and V 5 bases, and 7 bases lay outside the gene matches. CDR3 size: 15 residues. Germline values: CDR1 SGHTA, CDR2 FQGNSA. The CDR3 DNA is TGTGCCAGCAGCCTGAGGGGGACAGACTCCTACGAGCAGTACTTC. This gives the protein CASSLRGTDSYEQYF.

This rearrangement joins TRBV12-3 or TRBV12-4 to TRBJ1-3; TRBD1 matches at 8 bases. Trimming cost V 6 bases and J 2 bases; bases outside gene matches: 3. There are 14 residues in the CDR3. The CDR3 nucleotides are TGTGCCAGCAGAGCGACAGGGGCTGGAAACACCATATATTTT. Protein sequence: CASRATGAGNTIYF.

This clonotype was seen just once. The chain carries TRBV14 and TRBJ1-6, with TRBD1 as a possible D gene (6 bases). From germline, CDR1 is SGHDN and CDR2 FVKESK. The CDR3 totals 15 residues. Trimming removed 0 bases from V and 11 bases from J, with 14 bases in between. For the CDR3, the DNA is TGTGCCAGCAGCCAAGAACGAGGGGGTCGTACACCCCTCCACTTT. This encodes CASSQERGGRTPLHF.

This chain links TRBV5-1 with TRBJ1-3; TRBD1 agrees at 7 bases. In germline, CDR1 is SGHRS, CDR2 YFSETQ. Germline trimming cut 0 bases from V and 7 bases from J; bases unmatched to any gene: 7. The CDR3 has 15 amino acids. This CDR3 is CASSLAMPGQNTIYF. For the CDR3, the DNA is TGCGCCAGCAGCTTGGCGATGCCGGGACAGAACACCATATATTTT.

This clonotype was observed a handful of times. A junction end diverges from the germline sequence, so it may reflect a read error. The V gene is TRBV2, the J gene TRBJ1-4; possibly TRBD1 for D (5 bases). The CDR3 has 14 residues. The germline V gene has CDR1 SNHLY and CDR2 FYNNEI. The CDR3 region is CASSDAGTSEKLFF. For the CDR3, the DNA is TGTGCCAGCAGTGATGCAGGGACTAGTGAAAAACTGTTTTTT.

In its sample, this clonotype was seen many times. This chain links TRBV7-9 with TRBJ2-7, with 10 nucleotides matching TRBD2. The CDR3 runs to 15 residues. The germline V gene encodes CDR1 SEHNR and CDR2 FQNEAQ (reference sequence). V shed 8 bases and J 1 base; nucleotides not matched to a gene: 8. The CDR3 region has the DNA TGTGCCAGCGTGGCCCCTAGCGGGAGTTCCTACGAGCAGTACTTC. As protein: CASVAPSGSSYEQYF.

This clonotype was seen more than once but under ten times. This chain links TRBV11-1 with TRBJ2-5; D is possibly TRBD2 (6 bases). CDR3 size: 15 residues. The germline V and J ends were trimmed by 4 bases and 5 bases, with 17 bases remaining between them. Germline V lookup: CDR1 SGHAT, CDR2 FQDESV (reference sequence). CDR3 DNA sequence: TGTGCCAGCAGCTGGTCGCCGGGGGAAGGGGAGACCCAGTACTTC. This sequence encodes CASSWSPGEGETQYF.

This clonotype was seen more than once but under ten times. The chain carries TRBV20-1 and TRBJ1-1; D is perhaps TRBD1 (6 bases). Germline V gene sequence: CDR1 DFQATT, CDR2 SNEGSKA (reference sequence). V lost 6 bases, J lost 5 bases, and 16 bases lay in between. CDR3 size: 13 residues. CDR3 in amino acids: CSALPTGRTEAFF. The CDR3 DNA reads as TGCAGTGCCCTGCCTACAGGGAGGACTGAAGCTTTCTTT.